This T cell receptor (beta chain) is from a study of blood T cell repertoires in COVID-19 (TCRdb year 2020). Looking at the study overall: The collaborator samples originated in the United States, Italy and Spain and spanned the acute and convalescent phases of COVID-19. Deeply sampled blood TCRbeta repertoires from subjects exposed to, actively infected with, or recovered from COVID-19 were included in the dataset. The samples were drawn from the first 160 participants of the ongoing ImmuneRACE study and from 1,254 subjects provided by 6 global collaborators. The repertoires were released in a freely available public database meant as a resource for research on the immune response to SARS-CoV-2. HLA class I and class II types, where available, came from metadata supplied by the sample provider rather than from assay-based typing. Sample metadata almost always included a de-identified subject ID, COVID-19 status, age in years and sex. The material from the prospective study consisted of cDNA or gDNA derived from T cells, B-cell-depleted T cells, or PBMCs.

What the authors observed across the whole study: The quantity of clinical and demographic metadata differed by source and by participant and was supplied without curation.

As concerns this clone: Its antigen specificity is not known. Base quality data are lacking; no much larger clone is found one base away.

Each collaborating institution followed its own protocols to collect whole blood in K2EDTA tubes. For TCRbeta analysis, collaborators shipped samples as frozen whole blood, isolated PBMCs, or DNA extracted from either of those sample types. TCRbeta CDR3 regions were amplified from genomic DNA by means of the immunoSEQ Assay, a bias-controlled multiplex PCR. Concerning the study's data processing: The number of nucleated cells in each sample was estimated from the amplification of reference gene primers within the assay. To quantify the absolute abundance of each unique TCRbeta CDR3 rearrangement, sequence reads were collapsed and filtered. Productive Simpson clonality was computed per sample as the square root of Simpson's diversity index over productive rearrangements. In TCRdb, the immuneACCESS table is reduced to in-frame sequences with V and J assigned. These tables do not hold every clone; where another copy was compared, an unresolved V gene accounts for under half, and the others remain unexplained. V and J calls plus clone size are reproduced from that table; the DNA served to infer D and trimming. The sample yields about 140,000 clones; roughly 90% were counted once. Jointly, the top ten make up about 10% of the sample.

The sequence was obtained from a man aged 45 to 65 with active or convalescent COVID-19. Source material: peripheral blood.

The DNA is TGTGCCAGCAGGGCCTTCTCTGGAAACACCATATATTTT. It codes for CASRAFSGNTIYF. The chain was built from TRBV6-5 and TRBJ1-3; there is no confident call for the D gene. For CDR1 and CDR2, the germline V gene lists MNHEY and SVGAGI. From cysteine to phenylalanine, the CDR3 is 13 amino acids long. Only CDR3 DNA is held: 39 bases, read in frame from base 1. Relative to germline, V is 6 bases shorter and J is 0 bases shorter, with 6 bases between their ends.